One and the same sample provided the 25 T cell receptor beta chains below, sequenced in a study of T cells in localized non-small cell lung cancer. Using immunoSEQ multiplex PCR, the repertoire was profiled, and TCRdb retains in-frame clones only, with some absent. Here the sample spans 55,000 or so clones, roughly 75% being singletons. Sequences were derived from PBMCs, sampled before any cancer treatment. The receptors derive from a woman aged 35 to 70 with stage II lung adenocarcinoma.

This chain connects TRBV5-5 to TRBJ1-6; D gene ambiguous. V was clipped by 6 bases and J by 4 bases, with 14 bases between them. The CDR3 spans 15 residues. CDR1 and CDR2 from the germline V gene are SGHKS and YYEKEE (reference sequence). The CDR3 spells CASTYLDGYNSPLHF. The CDR3 bases are TGTGCCAGCACCTACTTGGACGGATATAATTCACCCCTCCACTTT.

This clone was seen only once. The V gene is TRBV7-3, the J gene TRBJ2-2; D unclear. This CDR3 comprises 17 residues. Germline CDR1 SGHTA, CDR2 FQGTGA. Trimming stripped 3 bases from V and 0 bases from J, with 14 bases between. The CDR3 region is CASSFRPTEANTGELFF. The CDR3 region has the DNA TGTGCCAGCAGCTTTAGACCTACAGAAGCGAACACCGGGGAGCTGTTTTTT. Looking up the rest from reference TRBV7-3 and TRBJ2-2 gives the full variable domain: GAGVSQTPSNKVTEKGKYVELRCDPISGHTALYWYRQSLGQGPEFLIYFQGTGAADDSGLPNDRFFAVRPEGSVSTLKIQRTERGDSAVYLCASSFRPTEANTGELFFGEGSRLTVL.

The CDR3 DNA reads TGTGCCAGCAGTTTCTCGCAGGGGATTTACGAGCAGTACTTC. Translation gives CASSFSQGIYEQYF. The V call is TRBV28, the J call TRBJ2-7, with a tentative D call TRBD1 (6 bases). The germline V and J ends were trimmed by 3 bases and 4 bases, with 13 bases remaining between them. Germline values: CDR1 MDHEN, CDR2 SYDVKM. This CDR3 contains 14 residues.

The V and J genes are TRBV28 and TRBJ2-3, with TRBD2 matching over 8 bases. The length of the CDR3 is 14 residues. Germline-derived CDR1 and CDR2 are MDHEN and SYDVKM. After removal of 5 bases from V and 6 bases from J, the junction contained 7 bases not matched to a gene. Here the CDR3 reads CASSMSTSVDTQYF. As DNA, the CDR3 is TGTGCCAGCAGTATGTCGACTAGCGTGGATACGCAGTATTTT. Full variable domain (remainder filled in from reference TRBV28 and TRBJ2-3): DVKVTQSSRYLVKRTGEKVFLECVQDMDHENMFWYRQDPGLGLRLIYFSYDVKMKEKGDIPEGYSVSREKKERFSLILESASTNQTSMYLCASSMSTSVDTQYFGPGTRLTVL.

The V and J genes are TRBV9 and TRBJ2-1; 10 bases match TRBD2. This CDR3 contains 17 residues. J lost 4 bases, V lost 0 bases, and 7 bases had no gene match. Germline V gene data show CDR1 as SGDLS and CDR2 as YYNGEE. CDR3 bases: TGTGCCAGCAGCGTAGTGAGCGGGGGGGCATCTTACAATGAGCAGTTCTTC. Protein: CASSVVSGGASYNEQFF.

The gene calls are TRBV18 and TRBJ2-7; D may be TRBD1 (6 bases). The length of the CDR3 is 14 residues. Trimming cost V 3 bases and J 10 bases, with 19 bases left between them. Germline V gene lookup returns CDR1 KGHSH and CDR2 LQKENI. In DNA, the CDR3 is TGTGCCAGCTCACCCAACCTACAGGGAGTTCATCAGTACTTC. Amino acid sequence: CASSPNLQGVHQYF.

This rearrangement joins TRBV5-6 to TRBJ1-5; a weak D match, TRBD1 (6 bases). The CDR3 covers 16 residues. CDR1 is SGHDT, CDR2 YYEEEE, per germline. V lost 4 bases, J lost 1 base, and 15 bases lay in between. The CDR3 spells CASSRLQGYSNQPQHF. The CDR3 DNA is TGTGCCAGCAGCCGACTACAGGGCTACAGCAATCAGCCCCAGCATTTT. Looking up the rest from reference TRBV5-6 and TRBJ1-5 gives the full variable domain: DAGVTQSPTHLIKTRGQQVTLRCSPKSGHDTVSWYQQALGQGPQFIFQYYEEEERQRGNFPDRFSGHQFPNYSSELNVNALLLGDSALYLCASSRLQGYSNQPQHFGDGTRLSIL.

This sequence joins TRBV6-5 and TRBJ2-1; 8 bases map to TRBD2. With V trimmed by 10 bases and J by 8 bases, 10 bases remained unmatched. Germline CDR1 MNHEY, CDR2 SVGAGI. This CDR3 region has 13 residues. CDR3: CAIHSGVHHEQFF. Written as DNA, the CDR3 is TGTGCCATACATAGCGGGGTCCACCATGAGCAGTTCTTC.

In DNA, the CDR3 is TGTGCCAGCTCACCCAGGCAGGGGCGGAACACTGAAGCTTTCTTT. Amino acids: CASSPRQGRNTEAFF. The chain joins TRBV18 to TRBJ1-1; tentative D call: TRBD1 (6 bases). There are 15 residues in the CDR3. The V end was cut by 3 bases, the J end by 1 base, with 12 bases between. Per germline, CDR1 KGHSH and CDR2 LQKENI.

Notes on this clone: Other DNA sequences from this sample encode an identical CDR3 as well. The CDR3 coding sequence is TGTGCCAGCAGCTTGGGGTCAGGTCGCAATGAGCAGTTCTTC. This sequence encodes CASSLGSGRNEQFF. The genes are TRBV5-4 and TRBJ2-1; D not resolved. The CDR3 runs to 14 residues. V was pared by 0 bases and J by 6 bases, with 10 bases between. The germline V gene has CDR1 SGHNT and CDR2 YYREEE (reference sequence).

V is TRBV28 and J is TRBJ1-1; 7 nucleotides line up with TRBD1. Looked up from germline, CDR1 is MDHEN and CDR2 is SYDVKM. The CDR3 has 12 amino acids. Germline trimming cut 5 bases from V and 7 bases from J; bases unmatched to any gene: 4. CDR3 amino acids: CASSLQGVEAFF. Here the CDR3 DNA reads TGTGCCAGCAGTCTCCAGGGGGTTGAAGCTTTCTTT.

The chain links TRBV14 to TRBJ2-3, with no clear D. The V and J ends lost 0 bases and 1 base respectively, with 8 bases between them. CDR1 and CDR2 (germline): SGHDN, FVKESK. The CDR3 spans 15 residues. The CDR3 nucleotides read TGTGCCAGCAGCCAAGATGGGCTGGGCACAGATACGCAGTATTTT. This codes for CASSQDGLGTDTQYF.

The J gene is TRBJ1-1, the V gene TRBV7-3; the D gene is possibly TRBD1 (5 bases). Trimming cost V 5 bases and J 4 bases, with 14 bases left between them. The CDR3 sequence is 14 residues long. CDR1 SGHTA and CDR2 FQGTGA come from the germline V gene. CDR3 loop: CASSPRGEVTEAFF. The DNA of the CDR3 is TGTGCCAGCAGCCCCCGAGGGGAGGTCACTGAAGCTTTCTTT.

The chain is built from TRBV5-1 and TRBJ1-3, with a possible D match to TRBD1 (6 bases). The CDR3 runs 14 residues. The V and J ends lost 4 bases and 4 bases respectively, with 12 bases between them. Germline-derived CDR1 and CDR2 are SGHRS and YFSETQ. CDR3 sequence (DNA): TGCGCCAGCAGCGTAACAGGGAAAGGAAACACCATATATTTT. Translating it yields CASSVTGKGNTIYF.

The rearrangement joins TRBV27 to TRBJ2-5; TRBD1 matches 7 bases. The CDR3 sequence is 15 residues long. Germline values: CDR1 MNHEY, CDR2 SMNVEV (reference sequence). V lost 6 bases, J lost 1 base, and 8 bases stayed unmatched. The CDR3 DNA reads TGTGCCAGCAGGTCTCCGGGACAGTCCCAAGAGACCCAGTACTTC. Residues: CASRSPGQSQETQYF.

The rearrangement uses TRBV19 and TRBJ1-1; 8 nucleotides match TRBD1. Germline V gene data show CDR1 as LNHDA and CDR2 as SQIVND (reference sequence). The CDR3 contains 13 residues. The V segment lost 8 bases and the J segment 8 bases; nucleotides outside the gene matches: 10. CDR3 loop: CASGGQGAGEAFF. Here the CDR3 DNA reads TGTGCCAGTGGAGGGCAGGGGGCAGGAGAAGCTTTCTTT.

CDR3 protein: CASSRRGRGGNIQYF. CDR3 nucleotides: TGTGCCAGCAGCCGTAGGGGGAGGGGTGGAAACATTCAGTACTTC. The V and J genes are TRBV5-6 and TRBJ2-4, with TRBD2 as a possible D gene (7 bases). Looked up from germline, CDR1 is SGHDT and CDR2 is YYEEEE. V was clipped by 4 bases and J by 6 bases, with 17 bases between them. This CDR3 has 15 amino acids.

V is TRBV7-3 and J is TRBJ2-3, with a weak D call TRBD1 (5 bases). Trimming took 4 bases from V and 0 from J, leaving 11 bases between them. The CDR3 is 15 amino acids. Germline assignment: CDR1 SGHTA and CDR2 FQGTGA. The CDR3 spells CASSSTTDSTDTQYF. DNA for the CDR3: TGTGCCAGCAGCTCCACGACAGATAGCACAGATACGCAGTATTTT.

The genes are TRBV13 and TRBJ1-3; 10 bases match TRBD1. This CDR3 is 16 amino acids long. CDR1 is PRHDT, CDR2 FYEKMQ, per germline (reference sequence). J lost 7 bases, V lost 3 bases, and 9 bases had no gene match. The CDR3 loop is CASSFLSRDRGNTIYF. As DNA, the CDR3 is TGTGCCAGCAGCTTCCTCTCCCGGGACAGGGGTAACACCATATATTTT.

J is TRBJ2-1 and V is TRBV7-9; 7 bases agree with TRBD2. Germline CDR1 is SEHNR and CDR2 is FQNEAQ (reference sequence). The trim removed 7 bases at V and 8 bases at J, leaving 14 bases unmatched. The CDR3 sequence is 15 residues long. CDR3 in DNA: TGTGCCAGCACCTCGGGGAGGGATTACGGGGATGAGCAGTTCTTC. Protein sequence: CASTSGRDYGDEQFF.

The gene calls are TRBV7-8 and TRBJ1-1; TRBD1 is a possible D gene (5 bases). The V gene's germline CDR1 is SGHVS and CDR2 FQNEAQ. The CDR3 is 15 amino acids. The V gene lost 4 bases and the J gene lost 6 bases, with 18 bases spanning the gap. The CDR3 loop is CASSSQLPGAAEAFF. DNA of the CDR3: TGTGCCAGCAGCTCTCAATTACCCGGGGCCGCTGAAGCTTTCTTT.

This chain links TRBV7-8 with TRBJ2-2, with 12 bases identical to TRBD2. Per the germline V gene, CDR1 is SGHVS and CDR2 is FQNEAQ. After removal of 2 bases from V and 6 bases from J, the junction contained 13 bases not matched to a gene. This CDR3 comprises 19 residues. The CDR3 coding sequence is TGTGCCAGCAGCTTACTGAGGGGTAGACTAGCGGGGGCATCCGGGGAGCTGTTTTTT. It codes for CASSLLRGRLAGASGELFF.

J is TRBJ2-3 and V is TRBV28; TRBD2 matches 9 bases. The CDR3 is 17 amino acids. Germline V lookup: CDR1 MDHEN, CDR2 SYDVKM. Germline trimming cut 3 bases from V and 2 bases from J; bases unmatched to any gene: 9. The CDR3 DNA follows: TGTGCCAGCAGTTTCCCCCCTAGCGGGGCAATCACAGATACGCAGTATTTT. Translation gives CASSFPPSGAITDTQYF.

The chain joins TRBV2 to TRBJ2-2; 7 nucleotides line up with TRBD2. The CDR3 sequence is 16 residues long. The J segment lost 5 bases and the V segment lost 7 bases, leaving 13 bases of the junction unmatched. Germline CDR1 reads SNHLY; CDR2 reads FYNNEI. The CDR3 coding sequence is TGTGCCAGCATCCAGGGAGGGGCAGGGAGGACCGGGGAGCTGTTTTTT. Translation gives CASIQGGAGRTGELFF.

This clone showed up just a few times. V gene TRBV28 combines with J gene TRBJ1-2; D perhaps matches TRBD1 (5 bases). This CDR3 is 19 amino acids long. The V gene's germline CDR1 is MDHEN and CDR2 SYDVKM. V gave up 2 bases and J gave up 0 bases, with 22 bases separating them. CDR3 loop: CASSLGAWEGEISNYGYTF. For the CDR3, the DNA is TGTGCCAGCAGTTTAGGGGCCTGGGAGGGCGAGATATCTAACTATGGCTACACCTTC.